The clone carrying this TCR beta chain was recorded many times. Its target is unknown. The data belong to a study of breast tumors, draining lymph nodes, adjacent tissues. Germline V gene sequence: CDR1 GTSNPN, CDR2 SVGIG (reference sequence). Trimming stripped 2 bases from V and 5 bases from J, with 10 bases between. This CDR3 comprises 12 residues. Study results and limitations: Luminal-like breast cancer showed significantly higher tumor–nontumor repertoire similarity than basal-like. Tumors had less TCR diversity than lymph nodes, more than nontumor tissue. Tumor T cell lymph node origin was a supported hypothesis, not proven.

Using its own MiXCR run on the multiplex PCR reads, TCRdb lists one record per CDR3 protein. Of 130,000 or so distinct CDR3 sequences listed, around 24% are singletons. Breast cancer patients provided tissue from their axillary draining lymph nodes. The clonotype was recovered from a female donor with breast cancer. Some clones in this sample may be carry-over from other donors' samples. Input material: axillary lymph node tissue. The rearrangement uses TRBV30 and TRBJ2-7; weak D call: TRBD1 (6 bases). CDR3 protein: CAWSQQGNEQYF. The CDR3 DNA reads TGTGCCTGGAGTCAACAGGGAAACGAGCAGTACTTC.